This entry features one T cell receptor beta chain sequence. These data are taken from a study of blood T cell repertoires in COVID-19. Trimming shortened V by 9 bases and J by 5 bases, and 16 bases separated the two germline ends. The length of the CDR3 is 13 residues. The germline V gene has CDR1 MDHEN and CDR2 SYDVKM. As originally analysed: Reference gene primer amplification gave nucleated cell count estimates. Assay: immunoSEQ multiplex PCR; the TCRdb copy retains only in-frame clones and omits some. V and J calls plus clone size are reproduced from that table; the DNA served to infer D and trimming. The sample lists hundreds of thousands of clones, 85% to 90% occurring once.

The material sequenced was peripheral blood. The rearrangement uses TRBV28 and TRBJ2-5; D unresolved. The sequence was obtained from a woman in her 30s with COVID-19, enrolled during active disease. The CDR3 loop is CASRGPIGETQYF. CDR3 bases: TGTGCCAGTAGAGGCCCCATTGGGGAGACCCAGTACTTC.